These 19 T cell receptor beta chains were sequenced from one sample in a study of CD8 T cells in ankylosing spondylitis (dated by TCRdb to 2016 to 2017). To prepare the library, 5' RACE was applied. TCRdb names Illumina HiSeq 2500 as the instrument used. TCRdb's own reprocessing of the public reads used fastp at Q25 and MiXCR and kept productive beta chains. Rows are unified per CDR3 protein, each entry keeping the most common DNA and genes. The sample includes under 550,000 distinct CDR3 sequences, with about 24% observed a single time. Jointly, the top ten make up 0.89% of the sample. Their target antigens are unknown. What the work shows at the level of the full study, not this receptor alone: Blood from ankylosing spondylitis patients appeared to be characterized by a TCR beta motif composed of 7 to 9 highly homologous amino acid variants.

The specimen sequenced was blood, either unsorted or a sorted T cell fraction (not recorded which). These TCRs come from a male donor with ankylosing spondylitis.

The rearrangement joins TRBV7-8 to TRBJ2-2; D may be TRBD1 or TRBD2 (6 bases each). The CDR3 has 16 amino acids. V gave up 5 bases and J gave up 0 bases, with 13 bases separating them. The germline V gene has CDR1 SGHVS and CDR2 FQNEAQ. CDR3 sequence: CASSPMGGANTGELFF. CDR3 coding DNA: TGTGCCAGCAGCCCCATGGGGGGCGCGAACACCGGGGAGCTGTTTTTT.

This clonotype turned up a few times. The chain joins TRBV19 to TRBJ2-1, with 8 nucleotides matching TRBD2. The length of the CDR3 is 14 residues. The J segment lost 12 bases and the V segment lost 8 bases, leaving 15 bases of the junction unmatched. In germline, CDR1 is LNHDA, CDR2 SQIVND (reference sequence). The CDR3 protein is CASATGTSALGQFF. As DNA, the CDR3 is TGTGCCAGTGCTACCGGGACTAGTGCATTAGGGCAGTTCTTC.

The rearrangement joins TRBV9 to TRBJ1-2; 8 positions match TRBD1. CDR3 size: 16 residues. Germline V gene data show CDR1 as SGDLS and CDR2 as YYNGEE. J was trimmed by 4 bases and V by 3 bases; bases with no gene match: 11. The CDR3 loop reads CASSAPDREEGYGYTF. The CDR3 region has the DNA TGTGCCAGCAGCGCCCCGGACAGGGAGGAAGGCTATGGCTACACCTTC.

The CDR3 region is CASSPTDQETQYF. In DNA, the CDR3 is TGTGCCAGCAGCCCGACAGACCAAGAGACCCAGTACTTC. This rearrangement joins TRBV7-9 to TRBJ2-5, with D tentatively TRBD1 (5 bases). Germline CDR1 SEHNR, CDR2 FQNEAQ (reference sequence). The CDR3 totals 13 residues. The V gene lost 5 bases and the J gene lost 0 bases, with 7 bases spanning the gap.

This clonotype appeared a few times. This chain joins TRBV29-1 and TRBJ2-1; TRBD2 matches at 9 bases. Germline CDR1 SQVTM, CDR2 ANQGSEA. There are 18 residues in the CDR3. V shed 0 bases, J shed 5 bases, and the junction held 14 bases outside the gene matches. CDR3 in DNA: TGCAGCGTTGAAGACCGACCAGGGGGTAGCGGGAGCAACAATGAGCAGTTCTTC. It encodes CSVEDRPGGSGSNNEQFF.

In its sample, this clonotype was seen a few times. The CDR3 loop is CSVARRLAGYNEQFF. DNA for the CDR3: TGCAGCGTTGCCCGAAGACTAGCGGGATACAATGAGCAGTTCTTC. This chain links TRBV29-1 with TRBJ2-1; the match to TRBD2 covers 11 bases. With V trimmed by 4 bases and J by 4 bases, 6 bases remained unmatched. CDR1 and CDR2 from the germline V gene are SQVTM and ANQGSEA. This CDR3 spans 15 amino acids.

The gene calls are TRBV5-1 and TRBJ1-1; TRBD1 matches at 8 bases. CDR1 is SGHRS and CDR2 is YFSETQ in the germline V gene. V lost 4 bases, J lost 4 bases, and 6 bases stayed unmatched. The CDR3 spans 14 residues. The CDR3 loop is CASSSGQGPTEAFF. In DNA form, the CDR3 reads TGCGCCAGCAGCAGTGGACAGGGCCCCACTGAAGCTTTCTTT.

V and J are TRBV5-1 and TRBJ2-1; D is ambiguous. The CDR3 sequence is 14 residues long. V was cut by 9 bases and J by 2 bases, with 15 bases left in between. CDR1 is SGHRS and CDR2 is YFSETQ in the germline V gene. The DNA for the CDR3 is TGCGCCACCGCTCAGTCTCCTCCCTACAATGAGCAGTTCTTC. Its protein product is CATAQSPPYNEQFF.

This chain uses TRBV6-1 with TRBJ1-5, with D hard to call. V dropped 0 bases and J dropped 4 bases, with 4 bases sitting between them. CDR1 and CDR2 (germline): MNHNS, SASEGT. The CDR3 totals 13 residues. Written as DNA, the CDR3 is TGTGCCAGCAGTGAAGCCCGAAATCAGCCCCAGCATTTT. Protein product: CASSEARNQPQHF.

This clonotype showed up just a few times. The chain uses TRBV5-1 and TRBJ2-7; 8 bases are shared with TRBD2. With V trimmed by 4 bases and J by 5 bases, 8 bases remained unmatched. Germline CDR1 is SGHRS and CDR2 is YFSETQ. This CDR3 has 14 residues. In nucleotides, the CDR3 is TGCGCCAGCAGCCGGGAACTAGCGGCCAACGAGCAGTACTTC. It specifies CASSRELAANEQYF.

This clonotype was seen only a few times. The V and J genes are TRBV29-1 and TRBJ2-1, with 10 nucleotides matching TRBD2. The length of the CDR3 is 15 residues. V was pared by 7 bases and J by 5 bases, with 11 bases of the junction left unmatched. Germline CDR1 SQVTM, CDR2 ANQGSEA. CDR3 sequence reads: CSAELLAGIHNEQFF. In DNA, the CDR3 is TGCAGCGCCGAGCTACTAGCGGGAATCCACAATGAGCAGTTCTTC.

This clonotype has a handful of counts. The chain is built from TRBV3-1 and TRBJ1-2; no reliable D call. Per the germline V gene, CDR1 is LGHDT and CDR2 is YNNKEL (reference sequence). With 0 bases removed from V and 4 bases from J, the gap between germline ends came to 12 bases. The CDR3 has 15 residues. The CDR3 region is CASSQDATEGYGYTF. The CDR3 nucleotides read TGTGCCAGCAGCCAAGACGCCACTGAGGGCTATGGCTACACCTTC.

This clonotype was picked up a small number of times. V usage is TRBV12-3 or TRBV12-4 and J usage is TRBJ1-5, with D possibly TRBD1 on 5 matching bases. This CDR3 has 15 residues. The V gene lost 5 bases and the J gene lost 2 bases, with 13 bases spanning the gap. CDR3 sequence (DNA): TGTGCCAGCAGTACCGGGACGGTGGGCAATCAGCCCCAGCATTTT. Residues: CASSTGTVGNQPQHF.

This clonotype has ten or more counts. The chain has TRBV24-1 and TRBJ2-1; unclear D gene. Germline CDR1 and CDR2: KGHDR and SFDVKD. This CDR3 contains 13 residues. Deletions cut 4 bases from V and 7 bases from J, with 10 bases between. Written as DNA, the CDR3 is TGTGCCACCAGTGAACATGGCAGGAATGAGCAGTTCTTC. Amino acid sequence: CATSEHGRNEQFF.

The chain links TRBV29-1 to TRBJ2-3; no definite D call. Germline V CDR1 and CDR2: SQVTM, ANQGSEA. This CDR3 is built from 12 residues. V lost 7 bases and J lost 5, with 13 bases in between. The CDR3 reads CSGWATEDTQYF. CDR3 DNA sequence: TGCAGCGGGTGGGCAACTGAAGATACGCAGTATTTT.

This clonotype was recorded a few times. The chain uses TRBV7-8 and TRBJ2-5; 9 bases are a match to TRBD1. Germline V CDR1 and CDR2: SGHVS, FQNEAQ. The CDR3 covers 15 residues. The V segment lost 6 bases and the J segment 5 bases; nucleotides outside the gene matches: 10. The CDR3 bases are TGTGCCAGCAGACCGGGACAGGGTTTTGTTGAGACCCAGTACTTC. As protein: CASRPGQGFVETQYF.

This clonotype was seen a handful of times. This chain connects TRBV6-6 to TRBJ1-1; D is unresolved. The CDR3 extends over 13 amino acids. Trimming took off 0 bases at V and 7 bases at J, with 9 bases between the two ends. Germline CDR1 MNHNY, CDR2 SVGAGI (reference sequence). CDR3 protein: CASSYSKDFEAFF. In DNA, the CDR3 is TGTGCCAGCAGTTACTCGAAAGATTTTGAAGCTTTCTTT.

The chain joins TRBV10-3 to TRBJ2-3; D is ambiguous. CDR3 length: 14 residues. Germline V gene sequence: CDR1 ENHRY, CDR2 SYGVKD. Deletions cut 5 bases from V and 1 base from J, with 10 bases between. The CDR3 bases are TGTGCCATCAGTCAGAGTCTCCGCACAGATACGCAGTATTTT. Amino acid sequence: CAISQSLRTDTQYF.

J is TRBJ2-1 and V is TRBV24-1; possible D gene TRBD2, 6 bases. Trimming left V 1 base short and J 5 bases short, with 14 bases between. The CDR3 length is 16 residues. Germline V gene lookup returns CDR1 KGHDR and CDR2 SFDVKD. The CDR3 nucleotides are TGTGCCACCAGTGATTTTGCCGGGAGAGTTAACAATGAGCAGTTCTTC. Protein sequence: CATSDFAGRVNNEQFF.